The rows below give T cell receptor beta chains drawn from one sample of a study of healthy donors' naive CD4 and CD8 T cells. TCRdb itself ran the reads through MiXCR, one entry per CDR3 protein. The sample records approximately 180,000 distinct CDR3 sequences, about four fifths being singletons. The specimen sequenced was naive CD4+ and CD8+ T cells sorted from blood, pooled from several donors. All receptors come from a pool of human donors in good health; the sample pools cells from several healthy donors. CDR3s include the opening cysteine and the closing phenylalanine or tryptophan. The D gene is left open where the match is weak. Where a row states a size, it is once, few, many or the class of an expanded clone; other rows omit it.

CDR3 protein: CATGPRTGGETQYF
CDR3 DNA: TGTGCCACCGGTCCGCGGACAGGGGGTGAGACCCAGTACTTC
J gene: TRBJ2-5
D gene: TRBD1
clone size: .
V gene: TRBV24-1

CDR3 protein: CATSDFEGLMTDTQYF
CDR3 DNA: TGTGCCACCAGTGATTTCGAGGGGTTAATGACCGATACGCAGTATTTT
J gene: TRBJ2-3
D gene: .
clone size: .
V gene: TRBV24-1

CDR3 protein: CASSIGRANEQYF
CDR3 DNA: TGTGCCAGTAGTATCGGAAGGGCTAACGAGCAGTACTTC
J gene: TRBJ2-7
D gene: .
clone size: .
V gene: TRBV19

CDR3 protein: CASSFDGSPYEQYF
CDR3 DNA: TGTGCCAGCAGTTTTGATGGGTCCCCCTACGAGCAGTACTTC
J gene: TRBJ2-7
D gene: .
clone size: .
V gene: TRBV12-3/TRBV12-4

CDR3 protein: CSSSRGQGRETQYF
CDR3 DNA: TGCAGCTCTTCAAGGGGACAGGGGCGAGAGACCCAGTACTTC
J gene: TRBJ2-5
D gene: TRBD1
clone size: once
V gene: TRBV29-1

CDR3 protein: CSATRQGATEAFF
CDR3 DNA: TGCAGCGCCACCAGACAGGGTGCGACTGAAGCTTTCTTT
J gene: TRBJ1-1
D gene: TRBD1
clone size: .
V gene: TRBV29-1

CDR3 protein: CASSIRGRGGNQPQHF
CDR3 DNA: TGTGCCAGTAGTATCAGGGGGCGCGGTGGCAATCAGCCCCAGCATTTT
J gene: TRBJ1-5
D gene: TRBD1
clone size: few
V gene: TRBV19

CDR3 protein: CASSNRGGLYGYTF
CDR3 DNA: TGTGCCAGCAGTAACAGGGGAGGTTTGTACGGCTACACCTTC
J gene: TRBJ1-2
D gene: TRBD1
clone size: .
V gene: TRBV6-5

CDR3 protein: CAWSVVAGSGDTQYF
CDR3 DNA: TGTGCCTGGAGTGTAGTAGCGGGTTCTGGAGATACGCAGTATTTT
J gene: TRBJ2-3
D gene: TRBD2
clone size: .
V gene: TRBV30

CDR3 protein: CAIRAGTNSYEQYF
CDR3 DNA: TGTGCCATCAGGGCCGGGACCAACTCCTACGAGCAGTACTTC
J gene: TRBJ2-7
D gene: .
clone size: few
V gene: TRBV10-3

CDR3 protein: CASGRQGLGSGRNTYEQYF
CDR3 DNA: TGTGCCAGCGGGAGACAGGGCCTCGGATCTGGGAGAAACACCTACGAGCAGTACTTC
J gene: TRBJ2-7
D gene: TRBD1
clone size: .
V gene: TRBV6-2/TRBV6-3

CDR3 protein: CASSPASTNEQFF
CDR3 DNA: TGTGCCAGCAGCCCCGCCTCAACGAATGAGCAGTTCTTC
J gene: TRBJ2-1
D gene: .
clone size: .
V gene: TRBV5-1

CDR3 protein: CSVEVGRYQGQETQYF
CDR3 DNA: TGCAGCGTTGAGGTCGGGAGGTACCAGGGACAAGAGACCCAGTACTTC
J gene: TRBJ2-5
D gene: TRBD2
clone size: .
V gene: TRBV29-1

CDR3 protein: CASTTGTGVSNEQFF
CDR3 DNA: TGTGCCAGTACCACCGGGACAGGGGTCAGCAATGAGCAGTTCTTC
J gene: TRBJ2-1
D gene: TRBD1
clone size: .
V gene: TRBV19

CDR3 protein: CASSYGRGGRVTDTQYF
CDR3 DNA: TGTGCCAGCAGTTACGGGCGAGGGGGTCGGGTCACAGATACGCAGTATTTT
J gene: TRBJ2-3
D gene: .
clone size: .
V gene: TRBV6-5

CDR3 protein: CASSPRLAGPSSYEQYF
CDR3 DNA: TGTGCCAGCAGTCCTCGGCTGGCGGGGCCCAGCTCCTACGAGCAGTACTTC
J gene: TRBJ2-7
D gene: .
clone size: .
V gene: TRBV13

CDR3 protein: CASSFMGYNEQFF
CDR3 DNA: TGTGCCAGCAGTTTCATGGGTTACAATGAGCAGTTCTTC
J gene: TRBJ2-1
D gene: .
clone size: few
V gene: TRBV6-5

CDR3 protein: CASSLLPLAGAYEQYF
CDR3 DNA: TGTGCCAGTAGTTTACTACCACTAGCGGGGGCCTACGAGCAGTACTTC
J gene: TRBJ2-7
D gene: TRBD2
clone size: .
V gene: TRBV19

CDR3 protein: CASSHRPQGTWKVGAFF
CDR3 DNA: TGCGCCAGCAGCCATAGACCCCAGGGGACCTGGAAGGTAGGAGCTTTCTTT
J gene: TRBJ1-1
D gene: .
clone size: .
V gene: TRBV4-3

CDR3 protein: CSAGRTGQFSNQPQHF
CDR3 DNA: TGCAGTGCTGGACGCACGGGACAGTTTAGCAATCAGCCCCAGCATTTT
J gene: TRBJ1-5
D gene: TRBD1
clone size: .
V gene: TRBV20-1

CDR3 protein: CASRPVDRISEQYF
CDR3 DNA: TGTGCCAGTAGACCCGTGGACAGGATTAGCGAGCAGTACTTC
J gene: TRBJ2-7
D gene: TRBD1
clone size: .
V gene: TRBV19

CDR3 protein: CASSISGTGGINEQFF
CDR3 DNA: TGTGCCAGCAGCATTTCCGGGACAGGGGGCATCAATGAGCAGTTCTTC
J gene: TRBJ2-1
D gene: .
clone size: .
V gene: TRBV21-1

CDR3 protein: CASRGDRGRYEQYF
CDR3 DNA: TGTGCCAGCAGGGGAGACAGGGGTAGATACGAGCAGTACTTC
J gene: TRBJ2-7
D gene: TRBD1
clone size: .
V gene: TRBV6-5

CDR3 protein: CASSGGTGPYEQYF
CDR3 DNA: TGTGCCAGTAGTGGCGGGACGGGGCCCTACGAGCAGTACTTC
J gene: TRBJ2-7
D gene: .
clone size: .
V gene: TRBV19

CDR3 protein: CASSYQAGLGETQYF
CDR3 DNA: TGTGCCAGCAGTTATCAGGCAGGACTAGGGGAGACCCAGTACTTC
J gene: TRBJ2-5
D gene: TRBD2
clone size: .
V gene: TRBV6-2/TRBV6-3

CDR3 protein: CASTVQGTGTQYF
CDR3 DNA: TGTGCCAGTACGGTCCAGGGCACAGGTACGCAGTATTTT
J gene: TRBJ2-3
D gene: .
clone size: .
V gene: TRBV19

CDR3 protein: CASSYDTGSYEQYF
CDR3 DNA: TGTGCCAGCAGTTACGATACAGGCTCCTACGAGCAGTACTTC
J gene: TRBJ2-7
D gene: .
clone size: .
V gene: TRBV6-5

CDR3 protein: CSARRQGSNQPQHF
CDR3 DNA: TGCAGTGCTAGGCGGCAGGGAAGCAATCAGCCCCAGCATTTT
J gene: TRBJ1-5
D gene: .
clone size: .
V gene: TRBV20-1

CDR3 protein: CASSPLGTEAFF
CDR3 DNA: TGTGCCAGCAGCCCCCTAGGGACTGAAGCTTTCTTT
J gene: TRBJ1-1
D gene: .
clone size: few
V gene: TRBV11-2

CDR3 protein: CASSLVQASYEQYF
CDR3 DNA: TGTGCCAGCAGCTTGGTACAGGCCTCCTACGAGCAGTACTTC
J gene: TRBJ2-7
D gene: .
clone size: .
V gene: TRBV6-5

CDR3 protein: CASSHLRDRAGHTEAFF
CDR3 DNA: TGTGCCAGCAGTCACCTCCGGGACAGGGCAGGACATACTGAAGCTTTCTTT
J gene: TRBJ1-1
D gene: TRBD1
clone size: .
V gene: TRBV2

CDR3 protein: CASSLGQPYQETQYF
CDR3 DNA: TGTGCCAGCAGCTTGGGACAGCCATATCAAGAGACCCAGTACTTC
J gene: TRBJ2-5
D gene: .
clone size: .
V gene: TRBV5-5

CDR3 protein: CSVQQGDNQPQHF
CDR3 DNA: TGCAGCGTCCAGCAGGGGGACAATCAGCCCCAGCATTTT
J gene: TRBJ1-5
D gene: TRBD1
clone size: .
V gene: TRBV29-1

CDR3 protein: CASSEVGLAGSHTDTQYF
CDR3 DNA: TGTGCCAGCAGTGAAGTTGGGCTAGCGGGGAGCCACACAGATACGCAGTATTTT
J gene: TRBJ2-3
D gene: TRBD2
clone size: .
V gene: TRBV25-1

CDR3 protein: CASTQDFPSYEQYF
CDR3 DNA: TGTGCCAGTACCCAGGACTTTCCCTCCTACGAGCAGTACTTC
J gene: TRBJ2-7
D gene: .
clone size: .
V gene: TRBV19

CDR3 protein: CASSPGLAEIEQFF
CDR3 DNA: TGTGCCAGCAGTCCAGGACTAGCGGAGATTGAGCAGTTCTTC
J gene: TRBJ2-1
D gene: TRBD2
clone size: .
V gene: TRBV6-2/TRBV6-3

CDR3 protein: CASRSSVSGSFGYTF
CDR3 DNA: TGTGCCAGCAGATCCTCGGTATCAGGGTCCTTTGGCTACACCTTC
J gene: TRBJ1-2
D gene: .
clone size: .
V gene: TRBV5-4

CDR3 protein: CASSYAQGNYGYTF
CDR3 DNA: TGTGCCAGCAGTTACGCGCAGGGGAACTATGGCTACACCTTC
J gene: TRBJ1-2
D gene: .
clone size: few
V gene: TRBV6-6